This TCR beta chain was documented in a study of CD8+CD57+ T cells in acquired aplastic anemia. Study-wide background: Each DNA sample taken from sorted CD4+ and CD8+ cells came to 3 to 4 ug on average. Healthy donors gave some 10 million reads on average for CD4+ cells. Study-wide findings and caveats: Patients were compared with controls for CD8+ Simpson's diversity, and no significant difference emerged. Both patients and controls carried the same twenty-nine CD8+ CDR3 sequences.

The CDR3 length is 16 residues. Trimming cost V 4 bases and J 1 base; bases outside gene matches: 8. Germline loops: CDR1 SGDLS, CDR2 YYNGEE. In the case of this clonotype: Its specificity is not known.

Both TCR beta VDJ combination and CDR3 sequence profiling were carried out. Genomic DNA was the template for this profiling. TCRdb ran MiXCR on the reads and lists one entry per CDR3 protein. The top ten clones hold about a third of a sample with about 100,000 distinct CDR3 sequences, 50% to 65% of them seen once. The sequencing sample was made of sorted CD4+, CD8+, or CD8+CD57+ T cells (not recorded which) from PBMCs. The sequence came from a human donor in good health, serving as a control. This chain joins TRBV9 and TRBJ2-7, with 10 bases identical to TRBD1. CDR3 sequence (DNA): TGTGCCAGCAGCCCCTGGGGACAGGGGATATCCTACGAGCAGTACTTC. As protein: CASSPWGQGISYEQYF.